This T cell receptor (beta chain) came from a study of blood T cell repertoires in COVID-19. Trimming took 7 bases from V and 2 from J, leaving 9 bases between them. Looked up from germline, CDR1 is SNHLY and CDR2 is FYNNEI. This CDR3 is built from 13 residues. Using immunoSEQ multiplex PCR, the repertoire was profiled, and TCRdb retains in-frame clones only, with some absent. This table holds roughly 180,000 clones, around 85% found once. The sample was PBMCs or T cells enriched from blood (not recorded which). This clonotype was sampled from a woman between 35 and 50 years old with acute COVID-19. The chain employs TRBV2 and TRBJ1-5; D gene uncertain. In nucleotides, the CDR3 is TGTGCCAGCATGCGGGAGGGCAATCAGCCCCAGCATTTT. Translated, it gives CASMREGNQPQHF.